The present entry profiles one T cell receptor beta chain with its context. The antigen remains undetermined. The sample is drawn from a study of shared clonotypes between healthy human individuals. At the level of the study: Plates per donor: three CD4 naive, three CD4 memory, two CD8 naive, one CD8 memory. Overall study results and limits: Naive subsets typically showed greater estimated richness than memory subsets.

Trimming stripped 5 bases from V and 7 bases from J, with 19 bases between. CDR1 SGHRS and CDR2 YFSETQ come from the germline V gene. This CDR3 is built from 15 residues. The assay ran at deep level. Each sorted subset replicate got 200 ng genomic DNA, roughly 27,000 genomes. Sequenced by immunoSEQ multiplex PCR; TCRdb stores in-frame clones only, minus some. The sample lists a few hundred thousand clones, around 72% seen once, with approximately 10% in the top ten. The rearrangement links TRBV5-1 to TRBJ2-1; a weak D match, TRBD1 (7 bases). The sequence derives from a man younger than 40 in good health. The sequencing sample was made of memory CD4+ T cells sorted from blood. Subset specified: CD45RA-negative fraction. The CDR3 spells CASSRGTVLVNEQFF. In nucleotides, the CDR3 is TGCGCCAGCAGTCGGGGGACAGTGCTCGTGAATGAGCAGTTCTTC. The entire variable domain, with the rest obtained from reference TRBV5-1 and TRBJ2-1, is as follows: KAGVTQTPRYLIKTRGQQVTLSCSPISGHRSVSWYQQTPGQGLQFLFEYFSETQRNKGNFPGRFSGRQFSNSRSEMNVSTLELGDSALYLCASSRGTVLVNEQFFGPGTRLTVL.